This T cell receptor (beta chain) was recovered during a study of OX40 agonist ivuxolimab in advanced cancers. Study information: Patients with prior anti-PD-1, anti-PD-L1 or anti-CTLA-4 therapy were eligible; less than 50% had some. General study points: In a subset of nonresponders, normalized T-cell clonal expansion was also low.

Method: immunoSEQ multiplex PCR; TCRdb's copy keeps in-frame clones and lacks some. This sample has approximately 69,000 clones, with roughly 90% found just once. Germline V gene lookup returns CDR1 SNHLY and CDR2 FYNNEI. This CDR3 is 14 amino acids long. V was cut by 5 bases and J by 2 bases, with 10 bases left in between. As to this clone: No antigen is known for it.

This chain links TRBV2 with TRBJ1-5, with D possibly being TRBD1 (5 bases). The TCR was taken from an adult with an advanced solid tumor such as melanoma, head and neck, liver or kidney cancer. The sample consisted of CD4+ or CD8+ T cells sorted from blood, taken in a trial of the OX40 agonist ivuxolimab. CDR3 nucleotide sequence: TGTGCCAGCAGTTACCAGGGAGGCAATCAGCCCCAGCATTTT. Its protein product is CASSYQGGNQPQHF.